This T cell receptor beta chain came from a study of T cells after yellow fever vaccination. In germline, CDR1 is KGHDR, CDR2 SFDVKD. This CDR3 region has 16 residues. Trimming shortened V by 3 bases and J by 7 bases, and 18 bases separated the two germline ends. This clonotype was recorded at least ten times. Whole-study findings and limits: Reappearance after the booster was seen for most primary-vaccination clones, at around 95% CD4 and more than 80% CD8.

As TCR cDNA was made by 5'RACE template switching, a universal primer site and UMIs were added. TCRdb reprocessed the 5' RACE reads via MiXCR and lists one record per CDR3 protein. This sample has about 45,000 distinct CDR3 sequences, with 5% to 8% found just once. This specimen was PBMCs, either bulk or a sorted T-cell subset (CD4+, CD8+, memory, or dextramer-sorted; not recorded which), taken 45 days after the yellow fever booster vaccination. The receptor was isolated from a man aged 30 to 45 who received the YFV17D yellow fever vaccine. V and J are TRBV24-1 and TRBJ2-1; either TRBD1 or TRBD2 may supply D (5 bases each). The CDR3 loop is CATSDKTGTVGNEQFF. CDR3 bases: TGTGCCACCAGTGATAAAACCGGGACCGTAGGGAATGAGCAGTTCTTC.